One and the same sample provided the 19 T cell receptor beta chains below, sequenced in a study of OX40 agonist ivuxolimab in advanced cancers. The protocol was immunoSEQ multiplex PCR, while the TCRdb copy is restricted to in-frame clones and leaves out a portion. This table has around 110,000 clones, 90% appearing once. This specimen consisted of CD4+ or CD8+ T cells sorted from blood, obtained in a trial of the OX40 agonist ivuxolimab. All receptors come from an adult with an advanced solid tumor such as melanoma, head and neck, liver or kidney cancer.

The genes are TRBV5-3 and TRBJ2-7, with 8 bases that match TRBD1. TRBV5-3 is classed as an ORF, of uncertain function. The ends lost 3 bases at V and 2 bases at J; junction bases unmatched: 7. The CDR3 has 15 residues. The CDR3 spells CARSSPGQDTYEQYF. In nucleotides, the CDR3 is TGTGCCAGAAGCTCCCCGGGACAGGATACCTACGAGCAGTACTTC.

The chain links TRBV11-2 to TRBJ2-3; 16 nucleotides align to TRBD2. The V gene's germline CDR1 is SGHAT and CDR2 FQNNGV. The CDR3 is 18 residues long. V lost 4 bases to trimming and J lost 0 bases; unmatched junction nucleotides: 4. CDR3 sequence: CASSSGLAGGRSTDTQYF. Here the CDR3 DNA reads TGTGCCAGCAGCTCGGGACTAGCGGGGGGGCGAAGCACAGATACGCAGTATTTT.

CDR3 region: CASSTLSGSHGHIQYF. The CDR3 region has the DNA TGTGCCAGCAGCACCTTATCCGGGTCCCACGGCCACATTCAGTACTTC. The chain couples TRBV28 to TRBJ2-4; D gene ambiguous. Per the germline V gene, CDR1 is MDHEN and CDR2 is SYDVKM. The V end lost 6 bases, the J end lost 8 bases, and 23 bases lay between the germline ends. CDR3 length: 16 amino acids. Combining the CDR3 with reference TRBV28 and TRBJ2-4 gives the whole variable domain DVKVTQSSRYLVKRTGEKVFLECVQDMDHENMFWYRQDPGLGLRLIYFSYDVKMKEKGDIPEGYSVSREKKERFSLILESASTNQTSMYLCASSTLSGSHGHIQYFGAGTRLSVL.

The V call is TRBV9, the J call TRBJ2-1, with 11 positions matching TRBD2. The CDR3 length is 15 residues. Losses at the gene ends were 1 base for V and 8 bases for J; bases not matched to a gene: 5. Per the germline V gene, CDR1 is SGDLS and CDR2 is YYNGEE. The CDR3 protein is CASSVIAGGLDEQFF. Here the CDR3 DNA reads TGTGCCAGCAGCGTAATAGCGGGGGGGCTAGATGAGCAGTTCTTC.

The J gene is TRBJ1-4, the V gene TRBV10-2; D may be TRBD1 (5 bases). Germline V gene sequence: CDR1 WSHSY, CDR2 SAAADI. This CDR3 comprises 15 residues. V shed 6 bases and J shed 3 bases, with 14 bases lying between them. The DNA of the CDR3 is TGCGCCAGCAGAGACAGTGGGGGAGCTAATGAAAAACTGTTTTTT. Translating it yields CASRDSGGANEKLFF.

The chain recombines TRBV6-6 with TRBJ2-5; D gene uncertain. V lost 10 bases and J 0 bases, leaving 9 bases between the germline ends. The CDR3 extends over 12 amino acids. CDR1 and CDR2 from the germline V gene are MNHNY and SVGAGI (reference sequence). Written as DNA, the CDR3 is TGTGCCATCGGGCCTAACCAAGAGACCCAGTACTTC. Protein product: CAIGPNQETQYF.

Comments on this clone: A junction boundary mismatches the germline segment, possibly from a read error. The V gene is TRBV14, the J gene TRBJ2-3, with 13 nucleotides matching TRBD2. The length of the CDR3 is 22 residues. Germline CDR1 is SGHDN and CDR2 is FVKESK. The CDR3 DNA follows: TGTGCCGGCAGCCACCTCCCACCACTAGCGGGGGGGAAATCCTCTAGCACAGATACGCAGTATTTT. Protein: CAGSHLPPLAGGKSSSTDTQYF.

This rearrangement joins TRBV19 to TRBJ1-2, with TRBD1 matching over 7 bases. Germline V CDR1 and CDR2: LNHDA, SQIVND (reference sequence). The CDR3 is 14 amino acids. The V and J ends lost 7 bases and 8 bases, in that order; junction bases with no gene match: 13. CDR3 loop: CASTPGQRKGGYTF. Written as DNA, the CDR3 is TGTGCCAGTACCCCGGGACAGAGAAAGGGAGGCTACACCTTC.

This clone was detected only a few times. V is TRBV19 and J is TRBJ1-6, with D unresolved. Trimming pared 5 bases from V and 7 bases from J, leaving 15 bases between. This CDR3 spans 15 amino acids. Per germline, CDR1 LNHDA and CDR2 SQIVND (reference sequence). The CDR3 spells CASSWGGRRNSPLHF. CDR3 nucleotide sequence: TGTGCCAGTAGTTGGGGTGGCAGAAGGAATTCACCCCTCCACTTT.

This clone occurred a few times. The V call is TRBV28, the J call TRBJ1-6; the match to TRBD1 covers 10 bases. Germline CDR1 reads MDHEN; CDR2 reads SYDVKM. V trimming: 9 bases; J trimming: 10 bases; junction bases outside the gene matches: 3. The CDR3 spans 12 residues. The CDR3 DNA reads as TGTGCCAGTTGGACAGGGGGATCACCCCTCCACTTT. Protein: CASWTGGSPLHF.

The rearrangement joins TRBV11-2 to TRBJ1-2; TRBD1 is a possible D gene (6 bases). This CDR3 has 14 residues. Trimming shortened V by 5 bases and J by 2 bases, and 12 bases separated the two germline ends. Germline-derived CDR1 and CDR2 are SGHAT and FQNNGV. CDR3 loop: CASSLQGLNYGYTF. CDR3 nucleotide sequence: TGTGCCAGCAGCCTGCAGGGGCTAAACTATGGCTACACCTTC.

The chain carries TRBV4-1 and TRBJ2-2, with 10 bases fitting TRBD2. The CDR3 contains 19 residues. The germline V gene encodes CDR1 MGHRA and CDR2 YSYEKL. Losses at the gene ends were 2 bases for V and 1 base for J; bases not matched to a gene: 10. The CDR3 loop reads CASSQPQGIAGGNTGELFF. CDR3 bases: TGCGCCAGCAGCCAACCACAGGGGATAGCGGGGGGGAACACCGGGGAGCTGTTTTTT.

V is TRBV6-6 and J is TRBJ1-3, with unresolved D. From germline, CDR1 is MNHNY and CDR2 SVGAGI (reference sequence). The CDR3 extends over 12 amino acids. The V end was cut by 5 bases, the J end by 4 bases, with 6 bases between. DNA for the CDR3: TGTGCCAGCAGTCCCCAAGGAAACACCATATATTTT. Protein: CASSPQGNTIYF.

The chain has TRBV6-6 and TRBJ1-2; TRBD1 might be the D (5 bases). V lost 5 bases, J lost 7 bases, and 17 bases lay in between. Looked up from germline, CDR1 is MNHNY and CDR2 is SVGAGI (reference sequence). There are 14 residues in the CDR3. CDR3 in amino acids: CASSGAGRILGYTF. As DNA, the CDR3 is TGTGCCAGCAGTGGGGCGGGACGGATTCTTGGCTACACCTTC.

The J gene is TRBJ1-3, the V gene TRBV7-6, with D possibly being TRBD1 (5 bases). This CDR3 is 15 amino acids long. Germline CDR1 is SGHVS and CDR2 is FNYEAQ. Trimming pared 1 base from V and 7 bases from J, leaving 14 bases between. The CDR3 region has the DNA TGTGCCAGCAGCTTAGACTCCCAGGGAGGGAACACCATATATTTT. This translates into CASSLDSQGGNTIYF. Combining the CDR3 with reference TRBV7-6 and TRBJ1-3 gives the whole variable domain GAGVSQSPRYKVTKRGQDVALRCDPISGHVSLYWYRQALGQGPEFLTYFNYEAQQDKSGLPNDRFSAERPEGSISTLTIQRTEQRDSAMYRCASSLDSQGGNTIYFGEGSWLTVV.

V and J are TRBV7-2 and TRBJ1-2; D unclear. Germline V gene data show CDR1 as SGHTA and CDR2 as FQGNSA. This CDR3 comprises 13 residues. V lost 1 base, J lost 6 bases, and 9 bases lay in between. The DNA of the CDR3 is TGTGCCAGCAGCTTAGGGCCCACACATGGCTACACCTTC. Translated, it gives CASSLGPTHGYTF.

The V gene is TRBV7-8, the J gene TRBJ2-5; D perhaps matches TRBD1 (5 bases). Trimming took off 6 bases at V and 2 bases at J, with 19 bases between the two ends. This CDR3 spans 16 amino acids. Looked up from germline, CDR1 is SGHVS and CDR2 is FQNEAQ. The DNA for the CDR3 is TGTGCCAGCAGTTCCCTCGGACGGAAGGGGCAAGAGACCCAGTACTTC. Translated: CASSSLGRKGQETQYF. The complete variable domain, with remaining parts taken from reference TRBV7-8 and TRBJ2-5, reads GAGVSQSPRYKVAKRGQDVALRCDPISGHVSLFWYQQALGQGPEFLTYFQNEAQLDKSGLPSDRFFAERPEGSVSTLKIQRTQQEDSAVYLCASSSLGRKGQETQYFGPGTRLLVL.

The V and J genes are TRBV7-2 and TRBJ2-1, with D possibly being TRBD1 or TRBD2 (5 bases each). The germline gives CDR1 SGHTA, CDR2 FQGNSA. V was trimmed by 4 bases and J by 15 bases, leaving 19 bases between them. This CDR3 is built from 13 residues. The CDR3, as DNA: TGTGCCAGCAGCTCTTACCGGGACGAACGGCGGTTCTTC. Amino acids: CASSSYRDERRFF.

This clone was counted a few times. The chain recombines TRBV10-1 with TRBJ1-5, with a possible D match to TRBD1 (5 bases). Deletions cut 9 bases from V and 0 bases from J, with 15 bases between. The CDR3 is 15 residues long. Germline V gene lookup returns CDR1 WNHNN and CDR2 SYGVQD (reference sequence). The CDR3 region has the DNA TGCGCCAGGACGGGGACCTCGTATAGCAATCAGCCCCAGCATTTT. It encodes CARTGTSYSNQPQHF.